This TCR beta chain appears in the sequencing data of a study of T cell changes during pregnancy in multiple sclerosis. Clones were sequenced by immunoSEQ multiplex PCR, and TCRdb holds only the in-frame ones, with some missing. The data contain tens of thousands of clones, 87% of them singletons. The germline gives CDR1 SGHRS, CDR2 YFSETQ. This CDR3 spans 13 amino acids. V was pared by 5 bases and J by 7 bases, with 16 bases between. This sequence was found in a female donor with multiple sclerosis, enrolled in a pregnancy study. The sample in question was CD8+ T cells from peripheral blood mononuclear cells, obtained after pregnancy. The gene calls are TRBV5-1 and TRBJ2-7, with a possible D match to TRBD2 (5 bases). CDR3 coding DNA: TGCGCCAGCAGTTCGAGAGGGCCGAGGGAGCAGTACTTC. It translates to CASSSRGPREQYF.